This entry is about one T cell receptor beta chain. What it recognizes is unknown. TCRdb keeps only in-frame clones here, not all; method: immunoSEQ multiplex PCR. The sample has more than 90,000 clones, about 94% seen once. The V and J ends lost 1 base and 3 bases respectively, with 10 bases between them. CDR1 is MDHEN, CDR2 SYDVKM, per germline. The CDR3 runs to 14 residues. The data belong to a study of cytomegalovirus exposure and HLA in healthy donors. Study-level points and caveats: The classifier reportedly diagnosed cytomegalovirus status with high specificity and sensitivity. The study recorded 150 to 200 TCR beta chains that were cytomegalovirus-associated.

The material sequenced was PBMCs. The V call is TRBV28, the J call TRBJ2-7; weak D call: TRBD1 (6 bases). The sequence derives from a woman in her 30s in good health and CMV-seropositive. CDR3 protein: CASSLLQGSYEQYF. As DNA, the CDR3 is TGTGCCAGCAGTTTATTACAGGGAAGCTACGAGCAGTACTTC.